This entry describes one T cell receptor beta chain. This clone turned up a few times. Its antigen has not been determined. Nothing much larger sits one base from this clone, and base qualities are not available. The sample originates from a study of technical replicates of blood from several donors (dated by TCRdb to about 2017). The V end loses 5 bases and the J end loses 0 bases, and a stretch of 11 bases separates them. The germline V gene (reference sequence) provides CDR1 SEHNR and CDR2 FQNEAQ. From the cysteine through the phenylalanine, the CDR3 covers 15 amino acids. The DNA shown is the 45-base CDR3, in frame from base 1. Library creation used the immunoSEQ multiplex PCR assay. Sourced from immuneACCESS, this table was stored by TCRdb with only in-frame sequences that have V and J called. A share of the clones is absent; for the studies checked, an unresolved V gene accounts for under half, and the remainder has no known explanation. For this sample the table gives 13,000 to 15,000 clones, of which less than 90% were detected only once. The ten biggest clones cover approximately 10% of the sample.

The chain links TRBV7-9 with TRBJ1-5; TRBD1 could be the D gene, as 6 bases match. This TCR came from a human donor in good health. The specimen sequenced was PBMCs. The CDR3 reads CASSPTGHSNQPQHF. The sequence in DNA is TGTGCCAGCAGCCCGACGGGACATAGCAATCAGCCCCAGCATTTT. With all but the CDR3 taken from the reference TRBV7-9 and TRBJ1-5 genes, the full variable domain is: DTGVSQNPRHKITKRGQNVTFRCDPISEHNRLYWYRQTLGQGPEFLTYFQNEAQLEKSRLLSDRFSAERPKGSFSTLEIQRTEQGDSAMYLCASSPTGHSNQPQHFGDGTRLSIL.